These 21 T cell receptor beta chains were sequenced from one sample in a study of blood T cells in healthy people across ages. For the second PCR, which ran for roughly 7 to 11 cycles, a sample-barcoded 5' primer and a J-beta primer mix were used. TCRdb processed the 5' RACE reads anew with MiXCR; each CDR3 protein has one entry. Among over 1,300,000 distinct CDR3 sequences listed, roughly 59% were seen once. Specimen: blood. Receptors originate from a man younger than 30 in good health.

The CDR3: CSVGGTLQETQFF. The CDR3, as DNA: TGCAGCGTCGGCGGGACTCTCCAAGAGACCCAGTTCTTC. V usage is TRBV29-1 and J usage is TRBJ2-1, with D possibly TRBD2 on 6 matching bases. This CDR3 comprises 13 residues. V was trimmed by 6 bases and J by 13 bases, leaving 22 bases between them. The germline V gene encodes CDR1 SQVTM and CDR2 ANQGSEA.

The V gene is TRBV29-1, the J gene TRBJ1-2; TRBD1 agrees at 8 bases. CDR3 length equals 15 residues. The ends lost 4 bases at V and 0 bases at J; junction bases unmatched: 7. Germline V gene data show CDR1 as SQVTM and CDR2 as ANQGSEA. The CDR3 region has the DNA TGCAGCGTTGGGGATCTACAGGGGGCTAACTATGGCTACACCTTC. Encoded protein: CSVGDLQGANYGYTF. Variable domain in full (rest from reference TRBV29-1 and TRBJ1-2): SAVISQKPSRDICQRGTSLTIQCQVDSQVTMMFWYRQQPGQSLTLIATANQGSEATYESGFVIDKFPISRPNLTFSTLTVSNMSPEDSSIYLCSVGDLQGANYGYTFGSGTRLTVV.

CDR3 sequence (DNA): TGTGCCAGCAGTTTTCAAAACACAGACTACAATGAGCAGTTCTTC. Translating gives CASSFQNTDYNEQFF. V and J are TRBV27 and TRBJ2-1; no reliable D call. The germline V and J ends were trimmed by 3 bases and 3 bases, with 12 bases remaining between them. The CDR3 contains 15 residues. Germline CDR1 MNHEY, CDR2 SMNVEV (reference sequence).

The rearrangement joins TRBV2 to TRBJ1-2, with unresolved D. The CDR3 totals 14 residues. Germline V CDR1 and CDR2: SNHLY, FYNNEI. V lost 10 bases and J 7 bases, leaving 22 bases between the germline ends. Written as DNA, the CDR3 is TGTGCCATACTCCGACGGCACAACTGGGTTGGCTACACCTTC. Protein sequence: CAILRRHNWVGYTF.

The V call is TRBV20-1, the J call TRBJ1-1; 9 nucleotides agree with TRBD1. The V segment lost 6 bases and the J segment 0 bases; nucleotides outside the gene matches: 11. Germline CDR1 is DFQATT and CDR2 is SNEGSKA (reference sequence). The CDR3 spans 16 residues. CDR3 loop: CSATRQGGSMNTEAFF. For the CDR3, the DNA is TGCAGTGCAACCAGACAGGGGGGATCCATGAACACTGAAGCTTTCTTT.

The DNA for the CDR3 is TGTGCCAGCAGCTTGAAACGCTACGAGCAGTACTTC. Its protein product is CASSLKRYEQYF. V and J are TRBV5-6 and TRBJ2-7; no firm D call. From germline, CDR1 is SGHDT and CDR2 YYEEEE. Trimming took off 1 base at V and 3 bases at J, with 5 bases between the two ends. CDR3 length equals 12 residues.

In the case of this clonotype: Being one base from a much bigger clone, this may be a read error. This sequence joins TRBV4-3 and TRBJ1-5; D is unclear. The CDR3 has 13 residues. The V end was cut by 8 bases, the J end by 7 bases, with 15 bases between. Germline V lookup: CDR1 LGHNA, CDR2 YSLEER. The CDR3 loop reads CASGPAQSQPQHF. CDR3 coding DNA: TGCGCCAGCGGCCCAGCTCAAAGCCAGCCCCAGCATTTT.

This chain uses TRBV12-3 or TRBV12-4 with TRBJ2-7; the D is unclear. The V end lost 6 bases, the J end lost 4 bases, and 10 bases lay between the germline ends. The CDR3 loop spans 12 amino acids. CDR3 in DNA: TGTGCCAGCAGGGGCCAACAATACGAGCAGTACTTC. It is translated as CASRGQQYEQYF.

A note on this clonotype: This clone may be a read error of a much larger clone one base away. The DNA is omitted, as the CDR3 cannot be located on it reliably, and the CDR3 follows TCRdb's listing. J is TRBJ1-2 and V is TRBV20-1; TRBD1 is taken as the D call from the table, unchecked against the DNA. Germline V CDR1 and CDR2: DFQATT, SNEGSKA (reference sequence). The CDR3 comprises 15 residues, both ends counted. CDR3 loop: CSAVYVGTGSYGHTF.

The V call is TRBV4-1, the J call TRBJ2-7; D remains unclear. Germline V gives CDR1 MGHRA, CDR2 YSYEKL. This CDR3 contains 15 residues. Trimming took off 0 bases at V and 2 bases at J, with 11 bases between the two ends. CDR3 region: CASSQDPEEPYEQYF. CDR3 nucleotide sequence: TGCGCCAGCAGCCAAGACCCCGAGGAGCCCTACGAGCAGTACTTC.

Here the CDR3 reads CATSDLRIRGQENYEQYF. As DNA, the CDR3 is TGTGCCACCAGTGATCTCCGCATTAGGGGACAGGAGAACTACGAGCAGTACTTC. The chain is built from TRBV24-1 and TRBJ2-5, with TRBD1 matching 8 bases. The J call may be in error: the DNA end matches TRBJ2-7 better. The germline gives CDR1 KGHDR, CDR2 SFDVKD. The CDR3 is 18 amino acids.

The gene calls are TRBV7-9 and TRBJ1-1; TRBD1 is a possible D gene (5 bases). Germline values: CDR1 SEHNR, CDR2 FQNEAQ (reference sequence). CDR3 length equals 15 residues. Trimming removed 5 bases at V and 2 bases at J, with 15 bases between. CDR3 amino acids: CASSQNTGSNTEAFF. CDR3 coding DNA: TGTGCCAGCAGCCAAAACACAGGATCTAACACTGAAGCTTTCTTT.

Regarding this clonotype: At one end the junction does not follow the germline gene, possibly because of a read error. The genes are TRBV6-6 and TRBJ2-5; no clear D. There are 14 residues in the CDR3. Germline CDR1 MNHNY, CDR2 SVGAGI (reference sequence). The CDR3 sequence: CASSDSSPKETQYF. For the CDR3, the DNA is TGTGCCAGCAGTGACTCGTCGCCCAAAGAGACCCAGTACTTC.

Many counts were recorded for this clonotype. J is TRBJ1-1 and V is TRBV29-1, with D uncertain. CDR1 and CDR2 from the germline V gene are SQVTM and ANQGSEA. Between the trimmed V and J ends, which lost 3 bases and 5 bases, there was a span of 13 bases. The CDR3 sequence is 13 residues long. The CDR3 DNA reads TGCAGCGTTGAGGTTCAGGCGGTTACTGAAGCTTTCTTT. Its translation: CSVEVQAVTEAFF.

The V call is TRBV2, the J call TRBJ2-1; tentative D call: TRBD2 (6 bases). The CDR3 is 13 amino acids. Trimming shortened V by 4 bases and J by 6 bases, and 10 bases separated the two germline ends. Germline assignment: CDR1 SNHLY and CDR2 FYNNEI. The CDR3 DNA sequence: TGTGCCAGCAGTGCAGGACTACTCAATGAGCAGTTCTTC. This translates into CASSAGLLNEQFF.

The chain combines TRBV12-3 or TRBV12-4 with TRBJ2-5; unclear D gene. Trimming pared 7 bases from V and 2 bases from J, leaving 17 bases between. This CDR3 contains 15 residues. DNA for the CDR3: TGTGCCAGCAAAACTACGGACGAGATACAAGAGACCCAGTACTTC. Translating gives CASKTTDEIQETQYF.

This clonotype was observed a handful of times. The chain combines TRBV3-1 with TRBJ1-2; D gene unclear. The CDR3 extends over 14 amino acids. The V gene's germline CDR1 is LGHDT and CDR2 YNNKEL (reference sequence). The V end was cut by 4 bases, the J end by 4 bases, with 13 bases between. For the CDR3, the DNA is TGTGCCAGCAGCCCCCCGCAGTGGGCCTATGGCTACACCTTC. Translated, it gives CASSPPQWAYGYTF.

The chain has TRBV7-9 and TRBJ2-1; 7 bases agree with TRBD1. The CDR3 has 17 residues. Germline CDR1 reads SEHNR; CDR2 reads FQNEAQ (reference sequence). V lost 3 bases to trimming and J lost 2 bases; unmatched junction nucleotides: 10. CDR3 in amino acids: CASSFQLQGRTYNEQFF. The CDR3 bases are TGTGCCAGCAGCTTCCAGTTACAGGGGCGAACCTACAATGAGCAGTTCTTC.

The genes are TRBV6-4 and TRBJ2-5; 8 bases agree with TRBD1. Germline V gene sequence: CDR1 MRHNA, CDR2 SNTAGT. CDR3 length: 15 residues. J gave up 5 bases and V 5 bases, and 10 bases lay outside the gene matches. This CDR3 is CASSKKDRVCETQYF. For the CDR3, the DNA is TGTGCCAGCAGTAAAAAGGACAGGGTTTGCGAGACCCAGTACTTC.

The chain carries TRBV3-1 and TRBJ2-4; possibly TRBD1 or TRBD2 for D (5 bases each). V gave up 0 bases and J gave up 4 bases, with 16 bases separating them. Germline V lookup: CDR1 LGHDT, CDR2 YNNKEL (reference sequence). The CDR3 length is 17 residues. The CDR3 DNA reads TGTGCCAGCAGCCAAGAAGAGGGGACGCGCGGTAAAAACATTCAGTACTTC. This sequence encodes CASSQEEGTRGKNIQYF.

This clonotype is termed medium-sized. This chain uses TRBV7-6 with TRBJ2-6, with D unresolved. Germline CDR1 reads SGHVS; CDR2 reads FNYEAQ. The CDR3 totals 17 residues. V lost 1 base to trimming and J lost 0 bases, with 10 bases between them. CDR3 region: CASSLELLPSGANVLTF. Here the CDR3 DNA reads TGTGCCAGCAGCTTAGAGCTTCTCCCCTCTGGGGCCAACGTCCTGACTTTC.